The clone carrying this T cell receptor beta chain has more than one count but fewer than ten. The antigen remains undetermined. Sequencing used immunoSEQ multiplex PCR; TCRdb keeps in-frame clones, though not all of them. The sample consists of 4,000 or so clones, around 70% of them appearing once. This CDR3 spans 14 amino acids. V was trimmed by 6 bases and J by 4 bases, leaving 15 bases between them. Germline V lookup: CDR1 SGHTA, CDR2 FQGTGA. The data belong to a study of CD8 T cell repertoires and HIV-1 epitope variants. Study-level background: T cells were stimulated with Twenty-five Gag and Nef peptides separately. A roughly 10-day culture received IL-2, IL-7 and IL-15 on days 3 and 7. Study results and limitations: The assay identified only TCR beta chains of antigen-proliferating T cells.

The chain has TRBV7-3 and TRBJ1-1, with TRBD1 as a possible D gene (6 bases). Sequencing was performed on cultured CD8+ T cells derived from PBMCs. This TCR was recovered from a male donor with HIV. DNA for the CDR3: TGTGCCAGCAGTCCGGCAGGGGTAGGCACTGAAGCTTTCTTT. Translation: CASSPAGVGTEAFF.